This TCR beta chain was retrieved from a study of CD8+ T cells in alopecia areata. This clone was recorded only once. The CDR3 is 13 amino acids. CDR1 and CDR2 (germline): GTSNPN, SVGIG (reference sequence). The V end was cut by 4 bases, the J end by 8 bases, with 17 bases between. Samples from alopecia areata patients were lesional scalp punch biopsies and peripheral blood. CD4+ and CD8+ T cells were sorted from PBMCs. Reverse transcription of extracted RNA yielded cDNA, which provided the sequencing template. Data came from immunoSEQ multiplex PCR; TCRdb stores just in-frame clones and leaves some out. The sample has 100,000 to 150,000 clones, 47% seen once; the top ten hold about 10%.

This chain uses TRBV30 with TRBJ1-2; D is possibly TRBD1 (5 bases). This TCR derives from a human donor with alopecia areata. The sequencing sample was made of NKG2D-low CD8+ T cells sorted from blood. CDR3 DNA sequence: TGTGCCTGGACCACAGGTGGAGGCGGCGGCTACACCTTC. Translation gives CAWTTGGGGGYTF.